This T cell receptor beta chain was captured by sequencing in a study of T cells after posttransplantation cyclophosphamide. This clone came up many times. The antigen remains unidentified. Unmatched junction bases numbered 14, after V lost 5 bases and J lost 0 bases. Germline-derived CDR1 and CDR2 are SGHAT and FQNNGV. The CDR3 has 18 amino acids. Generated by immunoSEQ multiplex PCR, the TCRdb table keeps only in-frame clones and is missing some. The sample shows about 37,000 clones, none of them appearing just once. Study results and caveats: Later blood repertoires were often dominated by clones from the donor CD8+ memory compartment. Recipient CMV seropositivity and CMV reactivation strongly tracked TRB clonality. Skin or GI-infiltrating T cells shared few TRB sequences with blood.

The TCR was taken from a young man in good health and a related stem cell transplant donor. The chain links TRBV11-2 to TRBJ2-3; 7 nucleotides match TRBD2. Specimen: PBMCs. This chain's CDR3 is CASSPRGVGETSTDTQYF. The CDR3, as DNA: TGTGCCAGCAGCCCCCGGGGGGTGGGGGAAACAAGCACAGATACGCAGTATTTT.